This T cell receptor beta chain was sequenced during a study of identical twins. General study findings and limits: It was possible that invariant MAIT and iNKT cells partly confounded the zero-insertion analyses.

TCRdb redid the calling of the 5' RACE reads with MiXCR, one entry per CDR3 protein. The sample carries roughly 290,000 distinct CDR3 sequences, under 9.5% recorded once. The trim removed 5 bases at V and 1 base at J, leaving 2 bases unmatched. The CDR3 consists of 14 residues. Germline V gene sequence: CDR1 KGHDR, CDR2 SFDVKD. This clonotype has a count of ten or more. The antigen remains undetermined. The data also belong to a second study, concerning yellow fever vaccine responses in identical twins.

Sequencing was carried out using memory (CD45RO+) T cells sorted from blood. The sequence came from a woman aged 18-35 years in good health. The chain recombines TRBV24-1 with TRBJ2-3; 7 bases map to TRBD2. This CDR3 is CATSGGGGTDTQYF. The CDR3, as DNA: TGTGCCACCAGTGGGGGAGGGGGCACAGATACGCAGTATTTT.